The rows below give T cell receptor beta chains drawn from one sample of a study of cytotoxic CD8 clonotypes in ibrutinib-treated CLL. Assay: immunoSEQ multiplex PCR; the TCRdb copy retains only in-frame clones and omits some. The sample has about 160,000 clones, roughly 80% seen once. The sequencing here drew on PBMCs, taken after 12 months of ibrutinib treatment. The receptors here all came from a human donor with chronic lymphocytic leukemia. CDR3s include the opening cysteine and the closing phenylalanine or tryptophan. D genes are given only for firm matches. Only some rows state a clone size, as once, few, many or a class for expanded clones.

cdr3_nt: TGTGCCAGCAGTTTCTGGCAGTCAAATTCACCCCTCCACTTT; cdr3_aa: CASSFWQSNSPLHF; v_call: TRBV28; j_call: TRBJ1-6; clone_size: NA; d_call: NA
cdr3_nt: TGTGCCAGCAGTGTCCTGCAGGGGGACACGCAGTATTTT; cdr3_aa: CASSVLQGDTQYF; v_call: TRBV6-4; j_call: TRBJ2-3; clone_size: NA; d_call: TRBD1
cdr3_nt: TGTGCCAGCAGCGGACGGACCCCTGATCACACCGGGGAGCTGTTTTTT; cdr3_aa: CASSGRTPDHTGELFF; v_call: TRBV7-2; j_call: TRBJ2-2; clone_size: once; d_call: NA
cdr3_nt: TGTGCCAGCAGCTTATCCGGGGATCAGCCCCAGCATTTT; cdr3_aa: CASSLSGDQPQHF; v_call: TRBV11-1; j_call: TRBJ1-5; clone_size: NA; d_call: NA
cdr3_nt: TGCGCCAGCAGCCAAGATCTTCAGGGGTGGGATACGCAGTATTTT; cdr3_aa: CASSQDLQGWDTQYF; v_call: TRBV4-3; j_call: TRBJ2-3; clone_size: NA; d_call: NA
cdr3_nt: TGTGCCAGCAGGACCGCGGGACAGGACTATGGCTACACCTTC; cdr3_aa: CASRTAGQDYGYTF; v_call: TRBV28; j_call: TRBJ1-2; clone_size: NA; d_call: TRBD1
cdr3_nt: TGTGCCAGTAGTCGTACAGGGCACGACTACGAGCAGTACTTC; cdr3_aa: CASSRTGHDYEQYF; v_call: TRBV19; j_call: TRBJ2-7; clone_size: once; d_call: NA
cdr3_nt: TGTGCCAGCAGACAAGGCGGGGGCTTCAGAGGAAACACCATATATTTT; cdr3_aa: CASRQGGGFRGNTIYF; v_call: TRBV11-2; j_call: TRBJ1-3; clone_size: NA; d_call: NA
cdr3_nt: TGTGCCACCAGCCCAGGGGGCGCGGAGACCCAGTACTTC; cdr3_aa: CATSPGGAETQYF; v_call: TRBV15; j_call: TRBJ2-5; clone_size: NA; d_call: TRBD1
cdr3_nt: TGTGCCTGGAGTAATCAATACTGGGAAAAACTGTTTTTT; cdr3_aa: CAWSNQYWEKLFF; v_call: TRBV30; j_call: TRBJ1-4; clone_size: NA; d_call: NA
cdr3_nt: TGTGCCAGCAGTCTTGAGCAGGAGCACTATGGCTACACCTTC; cdr3_aa: CASSLEQEHYGYTF; v_call: TRBV5-8; j_call: TRBJ1-2; clone_size: NA; d_call: NA
cdr3_nt: TGTGCCAGCAGCGTAGGACAGGGTTTCAATCAGCCCCAGCATTTT; cdr3_aa: CASSVGQGFNQPQHF; v_call: TRBV9; j_call: TRBJ1-5; clone_size: NA; d_call: TRBD1
cdr3_nt: TGTGCCTGGAGTGTTAGGGAGGGAGAGACCCAGTACTTC; cdr3_aa: CAWSVREGETQYF; v_call: TRBV30; j_call: TRBJ2-5; clone_size: NA; d_call: TRBD2
cdr3_nt: TGTGCCAGCGGCAAGATCACCCAGTACTTC; cdr3_aa: CASGKITQYF; v_call: TRBV5-8; j_call: TRBJ2-5; clone_size: NA; d_call: NA
cdr3_nt: TGCGCCAGCAGCCAAGACCTCATTAGTCTACCCGGGGAGCTGTTTTTT; cdr3_aa: CASSQDLISLPGELFF; v_call: TRBV4-3; j_call: TRBJ2-2; clone_size: NA; d_call: NA
cdr3_nt: TGTGCCAGCAGCTTATTAAGCGGGGGGGCAGGTGAGCAGTTCTTC; cdr3_aa: CASSLLSGGAGEQFF; v_call: TRBV11-2; j_call: TRBJ2-1; clone_size: NA; d_call: TRBD2
cdr3_nt: TGTGCCAGCAGCTTAGGAGCGGGACAGGGGGGGACTGAAGCTTTCTTT; cdr3_aa: CASSLGAGQGGTEAFF; v_call: TRBV7-8; j_call: TRBJ1-1; clone_size: NA; d_call: TRBD1
cdr3_nt: TGCGCCAGCAGCCATGTCCAAACAGGGGAAGCTTTCTTT; cdr3_aa: CASSHVQTGEAFF; v_call: TRBV4-1; j_call: TRBJ1-1; clone_size: few; d_call: NA
cdr3_nt: TGCGCCAGCAGCGCTGGCAGTTCAAATGAAAAACTGTTTTTT; cdr3_aa: CASSAGSSNEKLFF; v_call: TRBV5-1; j_call: TRBJ1-4; clone_size: NA; d_call: NA
cdr3_nt: TGTGCCAGCCAGGGGCAGGGGATCAGCAATCAGCCCCAGCATTTT; cdr3_aa: CASQGQGISNQPQHF; v_call: TRBV10-3; j_call: TRBJ1-5; clone_size: NA; d_call: NA
cdr3_nt: TGTGCCAGCAGCTATGGACTAGCGGGATACAATGAGCAGTTCTTC; cdr3_aa: CASSYGLAGYNEQFF; v_call: TRBV7-3; j_call: TRBJ2-1; clone_size: NA; d_call: TRBD2
cdr3_nt: TGTGCCAGCAGCACCACCGCGGGGGAACTGTTTTTT; cdr3_aa: CASSTTAGELFF; v_call: TRBV2; j_call: TRBJ1-4; clone_size: NA; d_call: NA
cdr3_nt: TGTGCCAGCAGTTTGACGGGAGTGCCCTATCGCTACACCTTC; cdr3_aa: CASSLTGVPYRYTF; v_call: TRBV28; j_call: TRBJ1-2; clone_size: many; d_call: NA
cdr3_nt: TGTGCCAGCAGTTTTGGGAGTACTAGCGGGGGCGGGGAGACCCAGTACTTC; cdr3_aa: CASSFGSTSGGGETQYF; v_call: TRBV7-2; j_call: TRBJ2-5; clone_size: NA; d_call: TRBD2
cdr3_nt: TGTGCCAGCAGCTTGAGAGACTTAGGGATGAACACTGAAGCTTTCTTT; cdr3_aa: CASSLRDLGMNTEAFF; v_call: TRBV7-8; j_call: TRBJ1-1; clone_size: NA; d_call: NA
cdr3_nt: TGTGCCAGCAGTGAAGGTCGGTTTACTAACTATGGCTACACCTTC; cdr3_aa: CASSEGRFTNYGYTF; v_call: TRBV6-1; j_call: TRBJ1-2; clone_size: NA; d_call: NA
cdr3_nt: TGTGCCAGCAGCTGTGGAGATTATAGCAATCAGCCCCAGCATTTT; cdr3_aa: CASSCGDYSNQPQHF; v_call: TRBV5-8; j_call: TRBJ1-5; clone_size: NA; d_call: NA
cdr3_nt: TGTGCCAGCAGCCCGACTAGCGGCCAAGAGACCCAGTACTTC; cdr3_aa: CASSPTSGQETQYF; v_call: TRBV9; j_call: TRBJ2-5; clone_size: NA; d_call: TRBD2
cdr3_nt: TGTGCCAGCAGCCCTCTAGCAGGGCGTCAAGCTTTCTTT; cdr3_aa: CASSPLAGRQAFF; v_call: TRBV7-3; j_call: TRBJ1-1; clone_size: NA; d_call: NA
cdr3_nt: TGCAGCGTTCTGGACAGGGGCGTCTTGGAGACCCAGTACTTC; cdr3_aa: CSVLDRGVLETQYF; v_call: TRBV29-1; j_call: TRBJ2-5; clone_size: few; d_call: TRBD1
cdr3_nt: TGTGCCAGCATCTCGGGAGCCACCGGGGAGCTGTTTTTT; cdr3_aa: CASISGATGELFF; v_call: TRBV6-5; j_call: TRBJ2-2; clone_size: few; d_call: NA
cdr3_nt: TGTGCCAGCAGCACCTCCTACGAGCAGTACTTC; cdr3_aa: CASSTSYEQYF; v_call: TRBV5-4; j_call: TRBJ2-7; clone_size: NA; d_call: NA
cdr3_nt: TGTGCCAGCAGTTACTCGGACAGGAACTATGGCTACACCTTC; cdr3_aa: CASSYSDRNYGYTF; v_call: TRBV6-5; j_call: TRBJ1-2; clone_size: once; d_call: TRBD1
cdr3_nt: TGTGCCAGCAGCTTGGATGGGACTAGCCCCTACAATGAGCAGTTCTTC; cdr3_aa: CASSLDGTSPYNEQFF; v_call: TRBV7-2; j_call: TRBJ2-1; clone_size: NA; d_call: TRBD2
cdr3_nt: TGCACCAGCAGCCAACCGGGACTTGAGGAGACCCAGTACTTC; cdr3_aa: CTSSQPGLEETQYF; v_call: TRBV1; j_call: TRBJ2-5; clone_size: NA; d_call: NA
cdr3_nt: TGTGCCAGCAGCTCTCCGGGACTAGCGGGGGGGCACTCGGCAGATACGCAGTATTTT; cdr3_aa: CASSSPGLAGGHSADTQYF; v_call: TRBV11-2; j_call: TRBJ2-3; clone_size: NA; d_call: TRBD2
cdr3_nt: TGTGCCAGCAGCGCGGGACAGCGGTTGAGCGAGCAGTACTTC; cdr3_aa: CASSAGQRLSEQYF; v_call: TRBV7-2; j_call: TRBJ2-7; clone_size: NA; d_call: NA
cdr3_nt: TGTGCCAGCAGCTTGGATGGCAGAACTAACTATGGCTACACCTTC; cdr3_aa: CASSLDGRTNYGYTF; v_call: TRBV5-4; j_call: TRBJ1-2; clone_size: NA; d_call: NA
cdr3_nt: TGTGCCAGCAGCTTAAACGGGGGGGAGAACACTGAAGCTTTCTTT; cdr3_aa: CASSLNGGENTEAFF; v_call: TRBV7-3; j_call: TRBJ1-1; clone_size: NA; d_call: NA
cdr3_nt: TGTGCCATCTCGGGAGGCATCACAGATACGCAGTATTTT; cdr3_aa: CAISGGITDTQYF; v_call: TRBV10-3; j_call: TRBJ2-3; clone_size: NA; d_call: TRBD2
cdr3_nt: TGTGCCAGCAGTTCAAGAGGACTAGTCAATGAGCAGTTCTTC; cdr3_aa: CASSSRGLVNEQFF; v_call: TRBV27; j_call: TRBJ2-1; clone_size: NA; d_call: TRBD2
cdr3_nt: TGTGCCACCGGACGGCGGGACAGATGGTCGCTAGTTGCAACTAATGAAAAACTGTTTTTT; cdr3_aa: CATGRRDRWSLVATNEKLFF; v_call: TRBV2; j_call: TRBJ1-4; clone_size: NA; d_call: TRBD1
cdr3_nt: TGTGCCAGCAGCCTCAGGACGGAGCAGTATGGCTACACCTTC; cdr3_aa: CASSLRTEQYGYTF; v_call: TRBV7-8; j_call: TRBJ1-2; clone_size: NA; d_call: NA
cdr3_nt: TGCAGTGCTCGGGTCGCCGACGCAGCTTTCTTT; cdr3_aa: CSARVADAAFF; v_call: TRBV20-1; j_call: TRBJ1-1; clone_size: NA; d_call: NA
cdr3_nt: TGTGCCAGCAGTTTATTCACTGGGAATGAGCAGTTCTTC; cdr3_aa: CASSLFTGNEQFF; v_call: TRBV27; j_call: TRBJ2-1; clone_size: NA; d_call: NA
cdr3_nt: TGTGCCAGCAGCCTCAGCCCCATGAACACTGAAGCTTTCTTT; cdr3_aa: CASSLSPMNTEAFF; v_call: TRBV7-9; j_call: TRBJ1-1; clone_size: once; d_call: NA
cdr3_nt: TGTGCCAGCAGCCCGGGACCGCAAGAGACCCAGTACTTC; cdr3_aa: CASSPGPQETQYF; v_call: TRBV7-3; j_call: TRBJ2-5; clone_size: NA; d_call: NA
cdr3_nt: TGTGCCACCGCCTTAGGACAGGGGAGGGAGACCCAGTACTTC; cdr3_aa: CATALGQGRETQYF; v_call: TRBV28; j_call: TRBJ2-5; clone_size: NA; d_call: TRBD1
cdr3_nt: TGTGCCACCAGCAGAGATCCGCGCGGTAATCAGCCCCAGCATTTT; cdr3_aa: CATSRDPRGNQPQHF; v_call: TRBV15; j_call: TRBJ1-5; clone_size: NA; d_call: NA
cdr3_nt: TGTGCCAGCAGTTATACCTACGAGCAGTACTTC; cdr3_aa: CASSYTYEQYF; v_call: TRBV2; j_call: TRBJ2-7; clone_size: NA; d_call: NA